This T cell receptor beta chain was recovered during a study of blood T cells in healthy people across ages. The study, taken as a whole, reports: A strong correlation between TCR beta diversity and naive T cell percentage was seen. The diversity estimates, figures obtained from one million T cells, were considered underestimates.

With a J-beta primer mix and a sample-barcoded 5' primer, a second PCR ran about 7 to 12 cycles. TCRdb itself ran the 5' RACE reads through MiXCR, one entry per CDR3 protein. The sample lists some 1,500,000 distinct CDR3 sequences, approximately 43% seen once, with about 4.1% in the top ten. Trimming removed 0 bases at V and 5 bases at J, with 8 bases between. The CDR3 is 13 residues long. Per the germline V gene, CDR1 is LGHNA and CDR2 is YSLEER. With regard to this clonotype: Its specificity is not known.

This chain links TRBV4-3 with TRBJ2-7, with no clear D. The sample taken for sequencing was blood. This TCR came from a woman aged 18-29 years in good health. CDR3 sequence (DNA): TGCGCCAGCAGCCAAGATCGATACGACGAGCAGTACTTC. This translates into CASSQDRYDEQYF.